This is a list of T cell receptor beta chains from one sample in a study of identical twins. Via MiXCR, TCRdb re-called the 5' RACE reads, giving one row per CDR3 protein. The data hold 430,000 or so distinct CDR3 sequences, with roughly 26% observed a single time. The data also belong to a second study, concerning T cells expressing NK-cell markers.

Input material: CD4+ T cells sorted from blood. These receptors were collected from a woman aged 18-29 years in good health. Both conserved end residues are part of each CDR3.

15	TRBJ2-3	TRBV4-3	CASSHTASSTDTQYF
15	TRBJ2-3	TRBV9	CASSVADLRTDTQYF
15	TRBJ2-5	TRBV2	CASSTGTTTQETQYF
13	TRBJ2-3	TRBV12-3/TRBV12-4	CASAERGTDTQYF
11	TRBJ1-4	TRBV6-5	CASSSQGKLFF
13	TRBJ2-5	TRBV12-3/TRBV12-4	CASSLGASETQYF
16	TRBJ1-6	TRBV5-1	CASSNRTSSYNSPLHF
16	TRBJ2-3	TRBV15	CATSSGVAGNTDTQYF
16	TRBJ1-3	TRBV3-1	CASSQVVSTGGNTIYF
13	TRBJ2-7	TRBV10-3	CAIRDRGFYEQYF
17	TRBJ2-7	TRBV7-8	CASSLMASGTHVYEQYF
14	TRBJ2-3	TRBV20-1	CSASRVDGTDTQYF
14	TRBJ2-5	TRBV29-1	CSAAGTGRTETQYF
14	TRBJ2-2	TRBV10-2	CATLAGGVGGELFF
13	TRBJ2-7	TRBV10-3	CAISGTAHYEQYF
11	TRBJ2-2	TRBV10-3	CAIGGAGELFF
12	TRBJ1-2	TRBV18	CASSPNREGYTF
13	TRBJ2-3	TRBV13	CASSFPHTDTQYF
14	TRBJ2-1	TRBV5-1	CASSLVPPEGEQFF
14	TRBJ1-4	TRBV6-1	CASSTGRLNEKLFF
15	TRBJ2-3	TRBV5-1	CASSVDRGYTDTQYF
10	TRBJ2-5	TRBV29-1	CSVTDWTQYF
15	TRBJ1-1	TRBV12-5	CASGLRGQGNTEAFF
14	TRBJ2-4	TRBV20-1	CSASGGASKNIQYF
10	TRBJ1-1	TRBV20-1	CSARREMAFF
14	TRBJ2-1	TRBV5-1	CASSFRQAYNEQFF
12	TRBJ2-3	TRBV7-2	CASSLTGDTQYF
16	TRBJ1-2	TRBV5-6	CASSLFWDEHGHGYTF
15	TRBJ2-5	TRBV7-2	CASSMGLPIQETQYF
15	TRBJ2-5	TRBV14	CASSLWTGGEETQYF
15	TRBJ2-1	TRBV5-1	CASSLIGSTYNEQFF
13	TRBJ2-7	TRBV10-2	CASSVRDSYEQYF
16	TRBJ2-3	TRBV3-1	CASSQGVIRGQGTQYF
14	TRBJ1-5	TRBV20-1	CSAGENRGGKPQHF
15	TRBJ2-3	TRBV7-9	CASSLVGVVTDTQYF
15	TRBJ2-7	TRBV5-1	CASSIRTGGPDEQYF
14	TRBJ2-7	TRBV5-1	CASSLAGSSYEQYF
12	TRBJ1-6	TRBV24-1	CAATGLYSPLHF
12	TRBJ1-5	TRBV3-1	CASSQGGGAQHF
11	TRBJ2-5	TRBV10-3	CAISHEETQYF
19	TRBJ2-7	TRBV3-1	CASSQDLKTWGTGSYEQYF
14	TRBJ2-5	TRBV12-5	CASGLANRAETQYF
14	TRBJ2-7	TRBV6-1	CASSEIFPGGEQYF
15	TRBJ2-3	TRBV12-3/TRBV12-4	CASSTFVEWADTQYF
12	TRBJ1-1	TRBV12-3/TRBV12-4	CASSLIVGEAFF
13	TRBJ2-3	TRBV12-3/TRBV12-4	CASNWGEGVTQYF
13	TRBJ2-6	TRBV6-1	CASSQTGFDVLTF
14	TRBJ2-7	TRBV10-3	CAISAVAGGYEQYF